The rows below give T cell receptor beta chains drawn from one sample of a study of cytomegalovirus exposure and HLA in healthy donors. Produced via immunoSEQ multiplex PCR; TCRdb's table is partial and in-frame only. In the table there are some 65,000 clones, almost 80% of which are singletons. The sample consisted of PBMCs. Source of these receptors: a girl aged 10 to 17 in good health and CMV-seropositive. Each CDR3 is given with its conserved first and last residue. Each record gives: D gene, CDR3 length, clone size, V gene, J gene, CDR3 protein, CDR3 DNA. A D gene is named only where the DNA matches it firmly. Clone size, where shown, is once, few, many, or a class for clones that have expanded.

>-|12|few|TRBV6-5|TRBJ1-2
CATDSPNYGYTF
TGTGCCACGGACAGCCCTAACTATGGCTACACCTTC
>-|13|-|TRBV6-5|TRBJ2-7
CASSETASGEQYF
TGTGCCAGCAGCGAAACCGCTAGTGGCGAGCAGTACTTC
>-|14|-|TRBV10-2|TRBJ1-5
CASSDRTPNQPQHF
TGCGCCAGCAGTGATAGGACTCCTAATCAGCCCCAGCATTTT
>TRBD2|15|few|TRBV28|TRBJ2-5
CASRGSGGARETQYF
TGTGCCAGCAGGGGAAGCGGGGGGGCCAGAGAGACCCAGTACTTC
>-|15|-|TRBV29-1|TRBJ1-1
CSVEDYLGPAFEAFF
TGCAGCGTTGAAGACTACCTGGGGCCTGCCTTTGAAGCTTTCTTT
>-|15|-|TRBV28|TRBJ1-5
CASTPQGTLNQPQHF
TGTGCCAGCACCCCCCAGGGGACACTAAATCAGCCCCAGCATTTT
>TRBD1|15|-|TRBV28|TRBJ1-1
CASSRTLLTGAEAFF
TGTGCCAGCAGCCGAACCCTTCTGACAGGGGCCGAAGCTTTCTTT
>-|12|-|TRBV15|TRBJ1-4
CATSTGYGKLFF
TGTGCCACCAGCACAGGGTATGGAAAACTGTTTTTT
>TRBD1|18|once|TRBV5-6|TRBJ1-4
CASSLEPGPQGGNEKLFF
TGTGCCAGCAGCTTGGAACCGGGACCCCAGGGGGGAAATGAAAAACTGTTTTTT
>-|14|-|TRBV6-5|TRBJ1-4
CASRRSADYEKLFF
TGTGCCAGCAGAAGAAGTGCGGACTATGAAAAACTGTTTTTT
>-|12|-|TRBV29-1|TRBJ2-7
CSVVYGPYEQYF
TGCAGCGTTGTGTACGGTCCCTACGAGCAGTACTTC
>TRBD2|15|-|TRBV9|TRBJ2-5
CASSPRAGNQETQYF
TGTGCCAGCAGCCCCCGAGCGGGAAACCAAGAGACCCAGTACTTC
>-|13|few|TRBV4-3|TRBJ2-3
CASSQDRRDTQYF
TGCGCCAGCAGCCAAGATCGGCGGGATACGCAGTATTTT
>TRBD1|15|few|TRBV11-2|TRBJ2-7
CASSLDRDSTYEQYF
TGTGCCAGCAGCTTAGATCGGGACAGCACCTACGAGCAGTACTTC
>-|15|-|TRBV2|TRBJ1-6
CASSVQELVNSPLHF
TGTGCCAGCAGTGTACAGGAGCTGGTTAATTCACCCCTCCACTTT
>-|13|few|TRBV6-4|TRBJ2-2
CASSGLDTGELFF
TGTGCCAGCTCGGGACTTGACACCGGGGAGCTGTTTTTT
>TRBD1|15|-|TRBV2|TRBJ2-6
CARGQGAWGANVLTF
TGTGCCAGGGGACAGGGGGCTTGGGGGGCCAACGTCCTGACTTTC
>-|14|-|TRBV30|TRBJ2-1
CAWSVRRAYNEQFF
TGTGCCTGGAGTGTACGGCGGGCCTACAATGAGCAGTTCTTC
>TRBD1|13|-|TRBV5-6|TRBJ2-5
CASSSGQGAAQYF
TGTGCCAGCAGCTCAGGACAGGGGGCCGCCCAGTACTTC
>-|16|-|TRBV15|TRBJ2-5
CATSRSQGLPGETQYF
TGTGCCACCAGCAGGTCTCAGGGACTCCCCGGAGAGACCCAGTACTTC
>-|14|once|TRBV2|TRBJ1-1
CASSVGGAATEAFF
TGTGCCAGCAGTGTGGGAGGGGCGGCTACTGAAGCTTTCTTT
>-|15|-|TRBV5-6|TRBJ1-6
CASSLGHRVNSPLHF
TGTGCCAGCAGCTTAGGACACCGTGTTAATTCACCCCTCCACTTT
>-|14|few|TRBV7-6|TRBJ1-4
CASSATGGGEKLFF
TGTGCCAGCAGCGCGACGGGGGGTGGGGAAAAACTGTTTTTT
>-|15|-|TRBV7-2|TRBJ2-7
CASSTWTGSSYEQYF
TGTGCCAGCAGCACTTGGACGGGAAGCTCCTACGAGCAGTACTTC
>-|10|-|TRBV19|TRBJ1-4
CARVDEKLFF
TGTGCCAGGGTAGATGAAAAACTGTTTTTT
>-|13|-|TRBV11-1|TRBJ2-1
CASSLILYNEQFF
TGTGCCAGCAGCTTAATACTGTACAATGAGCAGTTCTTC
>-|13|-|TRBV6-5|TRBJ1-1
CASSYSVLTEAFF
TGTGCCAGCAGTTACTCCGTTCTCACTGAAGCTTTCTTT
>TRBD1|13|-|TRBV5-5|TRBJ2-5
CASSPDRAVTQYF
TGTGCCAGCAGTCCGGACAGGGCTGTAACCCAGTACTTC
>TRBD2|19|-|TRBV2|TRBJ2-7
CASSEALRGFLAVAYEQYF
TGTGCCAGCAGTGAAGCGCTTCGGGGTTTCCTAGCGGTTGCCTACGAGCAGTACTTC
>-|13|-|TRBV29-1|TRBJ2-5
CSVPITTGETQYF
TGCAGCGTCCCTATAACTACCGGGGAGACCCAGTACTTC
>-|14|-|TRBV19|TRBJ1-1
CASSLQPRGTEAFF
TGTGCCAGTAGTCTACAACCCCGGGGGACTGAAGCTTTCTTT
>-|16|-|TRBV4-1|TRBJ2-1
CASSQESASAYNEQFF
TGCGCCAGCAGCCAAGAGTCCGCATCAGCCTACAATGAGCAGTTCTTC